This entry features one T cell receptor beta chain sequence. Its antigen is unknown. Profiled with immunoSEQ multiplex PCR; TCRdb holds only in-frame clones, not every one. The sample records 25,000 to 40,000 clones, around 87% being singletons. Collection of blood occurred at baseline, at cycle 4 day 1, and at cycle 7 day 1. The record originates from a study of OX40 agonist ivuxolimab in advanced cancers. Overall study context: Ivuxolimab is an agonistic anti-OX40 (CD134) antibody, and patients were treated with it. Averaging roughly 60 years in age, with a range of about 23 to 90, the cohort was approximately 83% male. Study-level findings and limits: The average count of expanded clones was higher among CD8+ T cells than among CD4+.

The source material was CD4+ or CD8+ T cells sorted from blood, sampled in a trial of the OX40 agonist ivuxolimab. The sequence came from an adult with an advanced solid tumor such as melanoma, head and neck, liver or kidney cancer.

The CDR3 DNA follows: TGTGCCAGCAGCTTCTCTCGACAGGGGTACAATGAGCAGTTCTTC. Protein sequence: CASSFSRQGYNEQFF. The chain joins TRBV6-5 to TRBJ2-1; TRBD1 aligns across 8 bases. Looked up from germline, CDR1 is MNHEY and CDR2 is SVGAGI. The V segment lost 6 bases and the J segment 4 bases; nucleotides outside the gene matches: 8. The CDR3 sequence is 15 residues long.